The TCR beta chain described here comes from a study of blood T cell repertoires in COVID-19. CDR3 length equals 14 residues. The V end lost 5 bases, the J end lost 1 base, and 11 bases lay between the germline ends. CDR1 is MNHEY, CDR2 SVGEGT, per germline. In the authors' methods: Reference gene primer amplification gave nucleated cell count estimates. Clones were read by immunoSEQ multiplex PCR, and TCRdb kept only the in-frame ones, dropping some. The V and J calls and clone size come from that table; D and trimming were worked out from the DNA. The sample has some 140,000 clones, less than 85% seen once; the top ten hold 17%.

The rearrangement links TRBV6-2 or TRBV6-3 to TRBJ1-1; D is perhaps TRBD1 (6 bases). This clonotype was obtained from a woman aged 80 or older with acute or convalescent COVID-19. Material: peripheral blood. CDR3 protein: CASSKTGRNTEAFF. The CDR3 bases are TGTGCCAGCAGTAAAACAGGGAGGAACACTGAAGCTTTCTTT.